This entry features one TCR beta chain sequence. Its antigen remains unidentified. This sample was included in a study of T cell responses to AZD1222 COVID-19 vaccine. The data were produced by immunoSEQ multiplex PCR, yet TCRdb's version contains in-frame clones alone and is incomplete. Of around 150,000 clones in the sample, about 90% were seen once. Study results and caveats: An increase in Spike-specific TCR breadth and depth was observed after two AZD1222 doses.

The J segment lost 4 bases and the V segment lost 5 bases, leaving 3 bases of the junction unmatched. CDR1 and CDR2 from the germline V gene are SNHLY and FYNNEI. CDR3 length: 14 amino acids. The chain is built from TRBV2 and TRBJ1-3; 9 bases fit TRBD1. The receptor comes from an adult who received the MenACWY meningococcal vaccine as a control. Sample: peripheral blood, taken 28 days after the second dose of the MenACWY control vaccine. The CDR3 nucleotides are TGTGCCAGCAGTACAGGGGGCAAAGGAAACACCATATATTTT. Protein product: CASSTGGKGNTIYF.